This paragraph reports one T cell receptor beta chain. Germline V gene sequence: CDR1 KGHSH, CDR2 LQKENI. Between the trimmed V and J ends, which lost 3 bases and 4 bases, there was a span of 15 bases. This CDR3 contains 16 residues. This record belongs to a study of beta chain features in type 1 diabetes. Reverse transcription of all isolated RNA meant that expressed TCRB transcripts were sequenced. TCRdb's table, derived via immunoSEQ multiplex PCR, lists solely in-frame clones and lacks some. The repertoire holds some 400,000 clones, about 16% seen once, with approximately 0.02% in the top ten. This chain uses TRBV18 with TRBJ2-2, with D perhaps TRBD2 (5 bases). Material: naive CD4+ T cells from blood. This TCR derives from a woman between 18 and 29 years old in good health. The CDR3 nucleotides read TGTGCCAGCTCACCCCCGGACGGGGTGGGCACCGGGGAGCTGTTTTTT. Translated: CASSPPDGVGTGELFF.